The 21 T cell receptor delta chains below were found in one sample sequenced in a study of γδ T cells in repeated Plasmodium falciparum infection (dated by TCRdb to about 2021). Vgamma9/Vdelta2+ and Vdelta2-negative gammadelta T cell populations were flow-sorted from peripheral blood mononuclear cells for bulk TCR repertoire analysis. Libraries were constructed by multiplex PCR. Sequenced using an Illumina MiSeq. TCRdb recomputed clones from the public reads with CATT; identical DNA rows were then combined. For this sample the table gives tens of thousands of delta-chain clones, of which around 1.7% were detected only once. The top ten hold approximately 16% of the sample. Sequencing input: gamma-delta T cells from blood. The receptors originated from a pool of human donors (malaria-infected and uninfected, not separated).

This clone was found a few times. A far larger clone is off by one base, so a read error is likely. The chain combines TRDV3 with TRDJ1; D may be TRDD2 (6 bases). V was pared by 3 bases and J by 7 bases, with 30 bases between. Per germline, CDR1 TVYSNPD and CDR2 GDNSRS (reference sequence). CDR3 length equals 17 residues. CDR3 sequence (DNA): TGTGCCTTCTTCCGAGCGGTCCTACGGTCCGCCGACGGTAAACTCATCTTT. It yields the protein CAFFRAVLRSADGKLIF.

Regarding this clone: TCRdb attributes to this sequence the protein of a much larger clone, which differs from the DNA translation at residue 11; a read error is likely, and the protein displayed is translated from the DNA. The chain links TRDV3 to TRDJ1; D not resolved. No J gene was available from TCRdb, and it was assigned here by a germline match of the DNA. The ends were cut back, 0 bases at V and 4 bases at J, with 27 bases in the middle. This CDR3 contains 18 residues. Germline V gene sequence: CDR1 TVYSNPD, CDR2 GDNSRS (reference sequence). Written as DNA, the CDR3 is TGTGCCTTTAGGTCCCCCAATCTCCGGCGGGGTCAAGTCGATAAACTCATCTTT. Translated: CAFRSPNLRRGQVDKLIF. The whole variable domain, remainder taken from reference TRDV3 and TRDJ1, is CDKVTQSSPDQTVASGSEVVLLCTYDTVYSNPDLFWYRIRPDYSFQFVFYGDNSRSEGADFTQGRFSVKHILTQKAFHLVISPVRTEDSATYYCAFRSPNLRRGQVDKLIFGKGTRVTVEP.

Notes on this clone: A far larger clone is only one base removed, so a read error is likely. Other DNA variants within this sample encode the same CDR3. The chain is built from TRDV1 and TRDJ1; D possibly corresponds to TRDD3 (5 bases). Germline values: CDR1 TSWWSYY, CDR2 QGS. This CDR3 is built from 17 residues. For the CDR3, the DNA is TGTGCTCTCGGGGAACGTACGTCAGGGTTCCCCACCGATAAACTCATCTTT. Amino acids: CALGERTSGFPTDKLIF.

Regarding this clone: This DNA translates differently at residue 10 from the TCRdb protein, which is that of a much larger clone; a read error is likely, and the protein shown is the DNA's own translation. This chain connects TRDV1 to TRDJ1; TRDD3 is a possible D gene (5 bases). The CDR3 sequence is 19 residues long. Per the germline V gene, CDR1 is TSWWSYY and CDR2 is QGS. With 2 bases removed from V and 9 bases from J, the gap between germline ends came to 31 bases. The CDR3 protein is CALGEFSKRYRTGFKELIF. CDR3 DNA sequence: TGTGCTCTTGGGGAATTCTCTAAAAGATACCGTACCGGGTTTAAGGAACTCATCTTT.

In its sample, this clone was seen a few times. This DNA's translation and the protein TCRdb lists, from a much larger clone, do not match at residue 11, likely due to a read error; the protein shown is translated from the DNA. The V gene is TRDV1, the J gene TRDJ1; D is ambiguous. V lost 1 base and J 0 bases, leaving 15 bases between the germline ends. From germline, CDR1 is TSWWSYY and CDR2 QGS. The CDR3 totals 17 residues. The CDR3 sequence is CALGERKGAQHTDKLIF. CDR3 DNA: TGTGCTCTTGGGGAACGCAAGGGAGCCCAGCACACCGATAAACTCATCTTT.

Points on this clone: Only one base separates this from a far larger clonotype, so it likely reflects a read error. The sample contains more than one DNA sequence encoding this CDR3. The rearrangement joins TRDV2 to TRDJ1; 9 positions match TRDD3. No J segment appears in TCRdb, so it was assigned here by matching the sequence to germline. The ends lost 0 bases at V and 0 bases at J; junction bases unmatched: 19. The CDR3 covers 21 residues. Germline V CDR1 and CDR2: GEAIGNYY, EKD. CDR3 protein: CACDTVVLGDKPLYYTDKLIF. CDR3 sequence (DNA): TGTGCCTGTGACACCGTTGTACTGGGGGACAAGCCCCTTTACTACACCGATAAACTCATCTTT.

This clone was observed many times. The mismatch at residue 7 between this DNA's translation and the TCRdb protein of a much larger clone likely reflects a read error; the protein shown is translated from the DNA. The gene calls are TRDV1 and TRDJ1, with 8 bases identical to TRDD2. Germline values: CDR1 TSWWSYY, CDR2 QGS. The length of the CDR3 is 20 residues. Trimming took 3 bases from V and 0 from J; bases not matched to a gene: 18. The CDR3 loop is CALGDPRSSYPHPYTDKLIF. The CDR3 region has the DNA TGTGCTCTTGGGGACCCACGATCTTCCTACCCTCACCCGTACACCGATAAACTCATCTTT.

Points on this clone: This likely reflects a read error, since a far larger clone is one base away. The sample has other DNA sequences that encode this CDR3 too. The chain links TRDV1 to TRDJ1; TRDD3 matches 13 bases. As TCRdb names no J gene, one was assigned here on the basis of a DNA match to germline. Trimming at V came to 3 bases and at J to 3 bases, leaving 28 bases not matched to a gene. In germline, CDR1 is TSWWSYY, CDR2 QGS. The CDR3 contains 24 residues. The CDR3 DNA reads TGTGCTCTTGGGGAGCTCCTACCGGGCGAGGAGCTCGAACTGGGGGATACGGGATCCGATAAACTCATCTTT. Encoded protein: CALGELLPGEELELGDTGSDKLIF.

Details on this clone: A read error is the likely source, as a far larger clone sits one nucleotide away. The same CDR3 can be traced to other DNA sequences in this sample. No J gene call was made, and the V gene is TRDV1; the table's TRDD3 call for D was not verified on the DNA. CDR1 and CDR2 from the germline V gene are TSWWSYY and QGS. The CDR3 extends over 21 amino acids. CDR3 nucleotide sequence: TGTGCTCTTGGGGAACTTCACCCTACCCCAGATGGGGGATACGACCCCGATAAACTTATCTTT. As protein: CALGELHPTPDGGYDPDKLIF.

In regard to this clone: TCRdb's listed protein matches a much larger clone and diverges from this DNA's translation at residue 9, likely through a read error; the protein shown comes from the DNA. V gene TRDV3 combines with J gene TRDJ4, with 7 bases that match TRDD3. The J gene, absent from TCRdb, was called here by matching the DNA to germline. V gave up 1 base and J gave up 3 bases; unmatched junction bases: 29. CDR1 is TVYSNPD and CDR2 is GDNSRS in the germline V gene (reference sequence). The CDR3 is made up of 20 amino acids. The CDR3 DNA reads TGTGCCTTTAAAGGTCCCCGCCAGAGGTGGCTGGGGGGAGCCCGGGGACCCCTGATCTTT. It is translated as CAFKGPRQRWLGGARGPLIF. The full variable domain, its missing parts supplied by reference TRDV3 and TRDJ4, is CDKVTQSSPDQTVASGSEVVLLCTYDTVYSNPDLFWYRIRPDYSFQFVFYGDNSRSEGADFTQGRFSVKHILTQKAFHLVISPVRTEDSATYYCAFKGPRQRWLGGARGPLIFGKGTYLEVQQ.

On this clone: The protein given by TCRdb reflects a much larger clone and differs at residue 9 from this DNA's translation, likely from a read error; the protein shown is the DNA's translation. The chain uses TRDV1 and TRDJ1, with D perhaps assigned TRDD2 or TRDD3 (7 bases each). TCRdb records no J gene; here it was assigned by comparing the DNA to germline. V dropped 5 bases and J dropped 0 bases, with 37 bases sitting between them. Germline assignment: CDR1 TSWWSYY and CDR2 QGS. CDR3 length: 23 amino acids. CDR3 residues: CALGRPSSCWGEAQDHHTDKLIF. CDR3 nucleotides: TGTGCTCTTGGGAGGCCTTCCTCGTGCTGGGGGGAGGCCCAAGACCATCACACCGATAAACTCATCTTT.

In its sample, this clone was seen many times. This DNA's translation differs at residue 14 from TCRdb's protein, which comes from a much larger clone; a read error is likely, and the protein shown is translated from the DNA. This chain connects TRDV1 to TRDJ3, with D perhaps matching TRDD3 (5 bases). There are 17 residues in the CDR3. CDR1 and CDR2 (germline): TSWWSYY, QGS. The CDR3 loop reads CALGVNHRPWDTRRMFF. In DNA form, the CDR3 reads TGTGCTCTTGGGGTAAACCACAGGCCCTGGGACACCCGACGGATGTTTTTC.

This clone came up many times. It is likely a read error: a sequence one base away is far more abundant. Other DNA sequences of this sample code for an identical CDR3. CDR3 protein: CACDLLPTTDKLIF. In nucleotides, the CDR3 is TGTGCCTGTGACCTCCTTCCTACGACCGATAAACTCATCTTT. The chain recombines TRDV2 with TRDJ1; 9 nucleotides match TRDD2. CDR1 is GEAIGNYY, CDR2 EKD, per germline. This CDR3 comprises 14 residues. Trimming took 3 bases from V and 2 from J; bases not matched to a gene: 3.

Remarks on this clone: This DNA's translation differs at residue 16 from TCRdb's protein, which comes from a much larger clone; a read error is likely, and the protein shown is translated from the DNA. A V gene of TRDV1 was called, but no J gene was assigned; the table's D call, TRDD3, was not checked against the DNA. The CDR3 runs 18 residues. Germline V lookup: CDR1 TSWWSYY, CDR2 QGS. The CDR3 nucleotides read TGTGCTCTTGGGGAATGCTTCTGGGAGCGAAGCTACACCGATAAACCCATCTTT. Translation: CALGECFWERSYTDKPIF.

For this clone: The mismatch at residue 7 between this DNA's translation and the TCRdb protein of a much larger clone likely reflects a read error; the protein shown is translated from the DNA. The chain couples TRDV1 to TRDJ1; TRDD3 might be the D (6 bases). The CDR3 sequence is 20 residues long. CDR1 is TSWWSYY, CDR2 QGS, per germline. Deletions cut 2 bases from V and 0 bases from J, with 25 bases between. The CDR3 DNA is TGTGCTCTTGGGGAAATTAGAGGATACCACAGGGGACCCTACACCGATAAACTCATCTTT. Protein sequence: CALGEIRGYHRGPYTDKLIF.

The sample holds many counts of this clone. The TCRdb protein comes from a much larger clone and disagrees with this DNA's translation at residue 17, likely due to a read error; the protein given here is derived from the DNA. CDR3 protein: CALGAYLPSYDLWGNTAKLIF. The CDR3 DNA reads as TGTGCTCTTGGGGCGTACCTCCCGTCCTACGACCTCTGGGGGAACACCGCTAAACTCATCTTT. V gene TRDV1 combines with J gene TRDJ1; 8 nucleotides align to TRDD3. Germline assignment: CDR1 TSWWSYY and CDR2 QGS. The CDR3 runs to 21 residues.

The table lists this clone with a few counts. A much larger clone sits a single nucleotide away, making a read error possible. The identical CDR3 is also encoded by other nucleotide sequences in the sample. V usage is TRDV1 and J usage is TRDJ1, with 9 bases lining up with TRDD3. CDR1 TSWWSYY and CDR2 QGS come from the germline V gene. With V trimmed by 1 base and J by 11 bases, 29 bases remained unmatched. This CDR3 is 21 amino acids long. The CDR3 here is CALGERPFFPLLLGDTDKLIF. CDR3 coding DNA: TGTGCTCTTGGGGAACGGCCCTTTTTCCCACTTTTACTGGGGGACACCGACAAGCTCATCTTT.

Note on this clone: The translation of this DNA and the TCRdb protein of a much larger clone differ at residue 18, probably owing to a read error; the protein shown here is translated from the DNA. The rearrangement links TRDV2 to TRDJ3, with 8 bases aligning to TRDD3. The CDR3 has 20 residues. Germline V gene lookup returns CDR1 GEAIGNYY and CDR2 EKD. CDR3 nucleotides: TGTGCCTGTGACACCGCGCTGGGGATACCCCGCTCCTGGGACACCCGACAGGTGTTTTTC. It encodes CACDTALGIPRSWDTRQVFF.

This clone was detected ten times or more. The TCRdb record carries a much larger clone's protein, which differs from this DNA's translation at residue 4; a read error is the likely cause, and the protein listed here is the DNA translation. The chain carries TRDV1 and TRDJ1; maybe TRDD2 (6 bases). This CDR3 has 20 residues. Germline lookup yields CDR1 TSWWSYY and CDR2 QGS. This CDR3 reads CALEEARHLPRWSVIDKLIF. The CDR3 bases are TGTGCTCTTGAGGAAGCTCGACATCTTCCTCGGTGGTCCGTTATAGATAAACTCATCTTT.

Comments on this clone: A far larger clone is one nucleotide away, so this likely arose from a read error. Other DNA sequences from this sample encode an identical CDR3 as well. The gene calls are TRDV2 and TRDJ3; 8 bases agree with TRDD3. Germline matching of the DNA provided the J gene here, since TCRdb leaves it blank. CDR3 length: 20 residues. The ends lost 0 bases at V and 0 bases at J; junction bases unmatched: 9. From germline, CDR1 is GEAIGNYY and CDR2 EKD. This chain's CDR3 is CACDTALGIPRSWDTRQMFF. CDR3 sequence (DNA): TGTGCCTGTGACACCGCGCTGGGGATACCTCGCTCCTGGGACACCCGACAGATGTTTTTC.

This clone was counted a few times. TCRdb pairs this DNA with a much larger clone's protein that differs at residue 6, likely a read error; the protein shown was translated from the DNA. The chain couples TRDV1 to TRDJ1, with 10 bases identical to TRDD3. TCRdb lists no J gene, so it was determined here by aligning the DNA to germline. V was clipped by 2 bases and J by 2 bases; unmatched bases: 29. Germline V lookup: CDR1 TSWWSYY, CDR2 QGS. CDR3 length equals 24 residues. The CDR3 loop reads CALGEAGLRHLGGYRGWGTDKLIF. CDR3 in DNA: TGTGCTCTTGGGGAAGCAGGCCTTCGACACCTTGGGGGATACCGAGGTTGGGGTACCGATAAACTCATCTTT.